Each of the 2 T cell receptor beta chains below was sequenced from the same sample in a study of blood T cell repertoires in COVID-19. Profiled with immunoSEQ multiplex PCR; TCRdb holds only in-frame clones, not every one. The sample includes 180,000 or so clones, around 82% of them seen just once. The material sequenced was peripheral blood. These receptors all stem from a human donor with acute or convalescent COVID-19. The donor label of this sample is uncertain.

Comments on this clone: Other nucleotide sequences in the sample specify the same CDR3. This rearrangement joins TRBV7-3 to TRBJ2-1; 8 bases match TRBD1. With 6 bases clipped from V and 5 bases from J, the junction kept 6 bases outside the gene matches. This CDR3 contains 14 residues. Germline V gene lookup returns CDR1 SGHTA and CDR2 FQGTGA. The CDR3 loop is CASSLAGGNNEQFF. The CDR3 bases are TGTGCCAGCAGTCTCGCAGGGGGCAACAATGAGCAGTTCTTC.

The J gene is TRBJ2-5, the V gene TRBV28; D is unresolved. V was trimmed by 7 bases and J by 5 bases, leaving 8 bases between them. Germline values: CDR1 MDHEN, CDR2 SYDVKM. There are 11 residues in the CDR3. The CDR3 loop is CASTLRETQYF. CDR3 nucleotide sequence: TGTGCCAGCACCCTGAGGGAGACCCAGTACTTC.